This T cell receptor (beta chain) was sequenced during a study of spatial heterogeneity in lung cancer. Study at large: The study sequenced follow-up PBMC samples when they were available, at a median of about two years after resection. Consistent detection of more beta-chain than alpha-chain sequences was observed.

This clonotype was seen many times. No antigen is known for it. Findings of the study overall: Blood showed ubiquitous tumor TCRs more often at resection than at routine follow-up.

Germline CDR1 SGHKS, CDR2 YYEKEE (reference sequence). V was cut by 4 bases and J by 0 bases, with 8 bases left in between. This CDR3 comprises 14 residues. Using its own MiXCR run on the 5' RACE reads, TCRdb lists one record per CDR3 protein. Of tens of thousands of distinct CDR3 sequences listed, almost 10% are singletons. As for time point: blood at routine non-recurrence follow-up after resection. Researchers sequenced whole RNA taken from tumor, nontumor lung or frozen PBMC without sorting. The source of this sequence is a male donor with early-stage non-small cell lung cancer. This specimen consisted of PBMCs, obtained at follow-up. The rearrangement links TRBV5-5 to TRBJ1-5; D is ambiguous. CDR3 residues: CASSRIVSNQPQHF. CDR3 nucleotide sequence: TGTGCCAGCAGCCGGATAGTTAGCAATCAGCCCCAGCATTTT. The full variable domain, completed using reference TRBV5-5 and TRBJ1-5, is DAGVTQSPTHLIKTRGQQVTLRCSPISGHKSVSWYQQVLGQGPQFIFQYYEKEERGRGNFPDRFSARQFPNYSSELNVNALLLGDSALYLCASSRIVSNQPQHFGDGTRLSIL.